The clone carrying this T cell receptor (beta chain) was found many times. Antigen: not known. Researchers amplified the TCR beta CDR3 regions from RNA transcripts. The primer set for the first-round RT-PCR of the TCR CDR3 was HTBI. TCRdb passed the multiplex PCR reads through MiXCR, listing each CDR3 protein once. The table includes hundreds of thousands of distinct CDR3 sequences, 18% detected once. Researchers barred patients who had uncontrolled infection, other autoimmune disease, pregnancy or lactation. Orbital computed tomography, thyroid ultrasound, serum thyroxine and TRAb, and clinical symptoms together informed the diagnoses. Source material for PBMCs was less than 12 ml fresh peripheral blood. The germline V gene has CDR1 SGHTA and CDR2 FQGTGA. Deletions cut 3 bases from V and 2 bases from J, with 10 bases between. The CDR3 sequence is 14 residues long. The sample comes from a study of T cells in Graves' hyperthyroidism and ophthalmopathy.

Study-wide results and caveats: Most clonotypes expanded in the thyroid (above 0.001) were also present in blood.

The receptor comes from a man between 40 and 49 years old with Graves' hyperthyroidism. The rearrangement joins TRBV7-3 to TRBJ1-1, with D possibly matching TRBD1 (6 bases). Sequencing was performed on blood. CDR3 in DNA: TGTGCCAGCAGCTTCGGGGGACAAAACACTGAAGCTTTCTTT. Protein product: CASSFGGQNTEAFF.